This TCR beta chain was identified during a study of T cell responses to AZD1222 COVID-19 vaccine. This clone was seen once. What it recognizes is unknown. Findings and limits, study-wide: Receipt of two AZD1222 doses was followed by a rise in Spike-specific TCR breadth and depth. Nearly half of unique spike-specific TCRs reportedly avoided B.1.351 and B.1.1.7 mutated regions. Spike-wide vaccine-associated CD4 TCRs dominated at 160-218 and 743-854. Donors were largely white British and mainly female; clonal diversity was possibly underestimated.

Sequencing was performed with immunoSEQ multiplex PCR; in TCRdb, only in-frame clones are kept and a portion is missing. The table has 100,000 to 150,000 clones, approximately 94% seen once. This material consisted of peripheral blood, taken on day 0 of AZD1222 vaccination. The source is an adult in good health.

The CDR3 protein is CASSLSSGRSYNEQFF. The CDR3, as DNA: TGTGCCAGCAGCCTCAGCAGCGGCCGCTCCTACAATGAGCAGTTCTTC. The chain uses TRBV11-3 and TRBJ2-1; possible D gene TRBD2, 5 bases. This CDR3 region has 16 residues. The V and J ends lost 5 bases and 0 bases respectively, with 14 bases between them. Germline V gene lookup returns CDR1 SGHNT and CDR2 YENEEA.